This T cell receptor (beta chain) appears in the sequencing data of a study of blood T cell repertoires in COVID-19. Clones were sequenced by immunoSEQ multiplex PCR, and TCRdb holds only the in-frame ones, with some missing. The sample yields approximately 240,000 clones, approximately 80% seen once. CDR3 size: 13 residues. Germline CDR1 and CDR2: WNHNN and SYGVQD (reference sequence). J was trimmed by 4 bases and V by 7 bases; bases with no gene match: 6. The source material was peripheral blood. The chain links TRBV10-1 to TRBJ1-1; 7 nucleotides match TRBD1. The clonotype originates from a woman aged 40 to 50 with active or convalescent COVID-19. As DNA, the CDR3 is TGCGCCAGCACAGTGGACAGGAGCACTGAAGCTTTCTTT. Its translation is CASTVDRSTEAFF.